This T cell receptor beta chain was recovered during a study of blood T cell repertoires in COVID-19. Study at large: Donors in the United States, Italy and Spain gave samples during acute or convalescent COVID-19. T cells, B-cell-depleted T cells, or PBMCs provided the cDNA or gDNA that served as material.

This table comes from immunoSEQ multiplex PCR, and its TCRdb copy is limited to in-frame clones, with some not included. Of roughly 150,000 clones in the sample, 75% to 85% were seen once. Trimming stripped 2 bases from V and 6 bases from J, with 12 bases between. The CDR3 covers 13 residues. Germline loops: CDR1 SGHRS, CDR2 YFSETQ. The receptor comes from a woman between 45 and 60 years old with acute or convalescent COVID-19. The chain joins TRBV5-1 to TRBJ2-7; tentative D call: TRBD1 (5 bases). Sequenced material: peripheral blood. The CDR3 loop is CASSLGVLGEQYF. CDR3 in DNA: TGCGCCAGCAGCTTAGGGGTTTTGGGCGAGCAGTACTTC.